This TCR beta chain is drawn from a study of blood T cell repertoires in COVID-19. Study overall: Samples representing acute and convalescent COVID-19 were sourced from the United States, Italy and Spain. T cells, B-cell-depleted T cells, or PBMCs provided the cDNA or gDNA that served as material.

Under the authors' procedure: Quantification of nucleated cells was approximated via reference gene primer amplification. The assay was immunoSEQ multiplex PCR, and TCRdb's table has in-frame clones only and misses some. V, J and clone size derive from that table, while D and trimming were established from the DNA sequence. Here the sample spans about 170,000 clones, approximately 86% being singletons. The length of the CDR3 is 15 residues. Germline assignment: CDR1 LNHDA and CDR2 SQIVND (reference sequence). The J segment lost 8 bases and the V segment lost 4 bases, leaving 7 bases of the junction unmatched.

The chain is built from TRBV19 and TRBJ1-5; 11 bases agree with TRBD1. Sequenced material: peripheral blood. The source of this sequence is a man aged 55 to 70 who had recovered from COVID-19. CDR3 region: CASSRTGGRDEPQHF. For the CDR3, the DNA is TGTGCCAGTAGTAGGACAGGGGGCCGTGACGAGCCCCAGCATTTT.